This T cell receptor beta chain was sequenced in a study of human T cells and chemical hapten exposure. Study in general: The scalp of each patient received a weekly diphenylcyclopropenone dose for the full approximately 26-week study. Study-level points and caveats: There was no change with DPC sensitization in TCRs above 1 in 1000 frequency.

Noted time point: patch test 3, about 24 weeks after DPC sensitization. The treatment was: therapeutic diphenylcyclopropenone sensitization with weekly scalp DPC. The total RNA was obtained from whole blood that was not fractionated. In TCRdb, the RACE reads were re-called with MiXCR into one record per CDR3 protein. The repertoire holds 100,000 to 150,000 distinct CDR3 sequences, with around 10% as singletons. This clonotype turned up a few times. What it binds is not known. This receptor was obtained from a woman aged 45-60 years with alopecia areata. Some clones in this sample may be carry-over from other donors' samples. Sequences were derived from whole blood, sampled in connection with sensitization to the hapten diphenylcyclopropenone (DPC).

Here the CDR3 DNA reads TGTGCCAGCAGTGAAGTCGGGTCAGATACGCAGTATTTT. Translated, it gives CASSEVGSDTQYF. V gene TRBV2 combines with J gene TRBJ2-3, with D uncertain. V was trimmed by 1 base and J by 4 bases, leaving 6 bases between them. From germline, CDR1 is SNHLY and CDR2 FYNNEI. The CDR3 contains 13 residues.